Sequencing of this T cell receptor beta chain was carried out in a study of CD8 T cells in ankylosing spondylitis. As concerns this clonotype: Its antigen remains unidentified. Germline is not matched at one junction end, which may reflect a read error.

The CDR3 spans 17 residues. CDR1 is KGHSH and CDR2 is LQKENI in the germline V gene. The study, taken as a whole, reports: Reportedly, significant enrichment of disease-linked clones occurred in matched ankylosing spondylitis synovial fluid. Seemingly characteristic of ankylosing spondylitis blood was a TCR beta motif consisting of several highly homologous variants. Some motif variants were previously reported in reactive arthritis synovial fluid and blood.

In making TCR beta libraries, quantitative 5'-RACE with molecular barcodes was used. TCRdb reanalysed the 5' RACE reads using MiXCR and keeps one entry per CDR3 protein. The table has 250,000 to 400,000 distinct CDR3 sequences, approximately 10% seen once. This clonotype originated in a female donor with ankylosing spondylitis or in good health (not recorded which). Source material: blood, either unsorted or a sorted T cell fraction (not recorded which). J is TRBJ2-1 and V is TRBV18, with 9 bases that match TRBD1. CDR3 DNA: TGTGCCAGCTCACCATCGCTAACGGGACAGGGTAACAATGCGCAGTTCTTC. This encodes CASSPSLTGQGNNAQFF.